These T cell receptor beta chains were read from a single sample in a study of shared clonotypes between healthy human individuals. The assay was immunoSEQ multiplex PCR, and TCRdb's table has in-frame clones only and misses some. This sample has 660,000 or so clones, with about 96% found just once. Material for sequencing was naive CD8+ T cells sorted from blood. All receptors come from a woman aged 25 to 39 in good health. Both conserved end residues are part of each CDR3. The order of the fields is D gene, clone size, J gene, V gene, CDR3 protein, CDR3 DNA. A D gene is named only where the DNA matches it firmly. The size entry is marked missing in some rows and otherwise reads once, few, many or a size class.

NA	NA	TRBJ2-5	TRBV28	CASSPPAGEETQYF	TGTGCCAGCAGCCCCCCGGCAGGGGAAGAGACCCAGTACTTC
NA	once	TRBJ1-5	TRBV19	CASSIPQGNQPQHF	TGTGCCAGTAGTATCCCCCAAGGCAATCAGCCCCAGCATTTT
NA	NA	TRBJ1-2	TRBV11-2	CASSLLGDYGYTF	TGTGCCAGCAGCTTACTCGGGGACTATGGCTACACCTTC
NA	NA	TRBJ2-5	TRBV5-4	CASSWEREETQYF	TGTGCCAGCAGCTGGGAGAGGGAAGAGACCCAGTACTTC
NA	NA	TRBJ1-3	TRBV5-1	CASSLEPGAGNTIYF	TGCGCCAGCAGCTTGGAACCGGGGGCCGGAAACACCATATATTTT
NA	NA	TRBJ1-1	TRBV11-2	CASSTGPRAEAFF	TGTGCCAGCAGCACGGGGCCCAGGGCTGAAGCTTTCTTT
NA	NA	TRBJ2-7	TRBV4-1	CASSQDQRGDEQYF	TGCGCCAGCAGCCAAGATCAAAGGGGGGACGAGCAGTACTTC
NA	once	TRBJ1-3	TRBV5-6	CASSLERIPRISGNTIYF	TGTGCCAGCAGCTTGGAAAGGATACCTCGAATCTCTGGAAACACCATATATTTT
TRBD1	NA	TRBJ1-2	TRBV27	CASSFSGGGYTF	TGTGCCAGCAGTTTCTCAGGGGGTGGCTACACCTTC
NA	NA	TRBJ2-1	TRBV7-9	CASSLGTNEQFF	TGTGCCAGCAGCTTGGGAACCAATGAGCAGTTCTTC
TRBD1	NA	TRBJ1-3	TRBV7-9	CASSFRDRRRTNENTIYF	TGTGCCAGCAGCTTCCGGGACAGGAGACGTACCAATGAAAACACCATATATTTT
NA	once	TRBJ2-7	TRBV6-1	CASSLWRRAWEQYF	TGTGCCAGCAGTCTCTGGAGGAGGGCTTGGGAGCAGTACTTC
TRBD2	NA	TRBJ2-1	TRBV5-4	CASRSGGSYNEQFF	TGTGCCAGCAGAAGCGGGGGCTCCTACAATGAGCAGTTCTTC
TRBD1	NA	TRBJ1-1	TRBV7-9	CASSIPNRGGTEAFF	TGTGCCAGCAGCATCCCAAACAGGGGTGGGACTGAAGCTTTCTTT
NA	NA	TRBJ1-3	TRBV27	CASRPSSGNTIYF	TGTGCCAGCAGGCCAAGCTCTGGAAACACCATATATTTT
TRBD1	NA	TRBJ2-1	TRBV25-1	CASSKGTGGFYEQFF	TGTGCCAGCAGTAAGGGGACAGGGGGGTTTTATGAGCAGTTCTTC
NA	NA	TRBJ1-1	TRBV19	CASSKAGWEGLNTEAFF	TGTGCCAGTAGTAAGGCCGGGTGGGAAGGTTTGAACACTGAAGCTTTCTTT
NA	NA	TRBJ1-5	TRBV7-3	CASSLSGDSNQPQHF	TGTGCCAGCAGCTTAAGTGGGGATAGCAATCAGCCCCAGCATTTT
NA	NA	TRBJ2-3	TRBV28	CASSFTRITDTQYF	TGTGCCAGCAGTTTCACCCGTATCACAGATACGCAGTATTTT
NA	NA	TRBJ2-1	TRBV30	CACHRLEIVNEQFF	TGTGCCTGCCATCGACTAGAAATCGTCAATGAGCAGTTCTTC
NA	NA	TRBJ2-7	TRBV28	CASSLSGSGYEQYF	TGTGCCAGCAGTTTATCAGGGTCGGGCTACGAGCAGTACTTC
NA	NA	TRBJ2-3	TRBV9	CASSASTISTDTQYF	TGTGCCAGCAGCGCCTCGACTATTAGCACAGATACGCAGTATTTT
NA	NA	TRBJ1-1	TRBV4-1	CASSLLAWTANTEAFF	TGCGCCAGCAGCCTTTTAGCGTGGACGGCGAACACTGAAGCTTTCTTT
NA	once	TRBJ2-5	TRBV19	CASSISRKAQETQYF	TGTGCCAGTAGTATCTCGAGAAAGGCTCAAGAGACCCAGTACTTC
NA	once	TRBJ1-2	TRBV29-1	CSVPTRLNYGYTF	TGCAGCGTTCCGACCAGGTTAAACTATGGCTACACCTTC
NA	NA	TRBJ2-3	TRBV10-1	CASSESSDTQYF	TGCGCCAGCAGTGAGTCCTCAGATACGCAGTATTTT
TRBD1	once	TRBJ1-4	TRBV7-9	CASSYRDREDEKLFF	TGTGCCAGCAGCTACCGGGACAGGGAAGATGAAAAACTGTTTTTT
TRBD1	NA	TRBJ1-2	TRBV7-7	CASSLEWDRQGVSGIGGYTF	TGTGCCAGCAGCTTAGAGTGGGACCGACAGGGGGTATCGGGCATAGGTGGCTACACCTTC
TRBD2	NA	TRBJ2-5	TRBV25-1	CASSEPHWLAGGQETQYF	TGTGCCAGCAGTGAACCCCATTGGCTAGCGGGGGGACAAGAGACCCAGTACTTC
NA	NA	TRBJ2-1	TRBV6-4	CASSVSSDNEQFF	TGTGCCAGCAGTGTCTCTAGCGACAATGAGCAGTTCTTC
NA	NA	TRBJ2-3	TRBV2	CASSERGPTDTQYF	TGTGCCAGCAGTGAGCGGGGCCCCACAGATACGCAGTATTTT
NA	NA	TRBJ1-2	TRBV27	CASSQTGLGGYTF	TGTGCCAGCAGCCAAACAGGGCTGGGGGGCTACACCTTC
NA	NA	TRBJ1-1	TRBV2	CASSAALGMNTEAFF	TGTGCCAGCAGTGCGGCCCTAGGCATGAACACTGAAGCTTTCTTT
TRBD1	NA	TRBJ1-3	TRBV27	CASKITGVGNTIYF	TGTGCCAGCAAAATTACAGGGGTGGGAAACACCATATATTTT